The rows below give T cell receptor beta chains drawn from one sample of a study of blood T cell repertoires in COVID-19. Sequenced by immunoSEQ multiplex PCR; TCRdb stores in-frame clones only, minus some. The table has roughly 140,000 clones, 70% to 90% seen once. The sequencing input was peripheral blood. Source of these receptors: a man between 60 and 75 years old with active or convalescent COVID-19. Each CDR3 is given with its conserved first and last residue. The order of the fields is V gene, clone size, D gene, J gene, CDR3 protein, CDR3 DNA. The D gene is left open where the match is weak. The listing skips clone size in some rows; elsewhere it reads once, few, many or a size class.

v_call: TRBV10-2; clone_size: -; d_call: -; j_call: TRBJ1-5; cdr3_aa: CASGAGSNQPQHF; cdr3_nt: TGCGCCAGCGGAGCGGGAAGCAATCAGCCCCAGCATTTT
v_call: TRBV9; clone_size: -; d_call: -; j_call: TRBJ2-1; cdr3_aa: CASSVSGSSYNEQFF; cdr3_nt: TGTGCCAGCAGCGTGTCGGGAAGCTCCTACAATGAGCAGTTCTTC
v_call: TRBV7-2; clone_size: once; d_call: -; j_call: TRBJ1-2; cdr3_aa: CASSLAGTSGYGYTF; cdr3_nt: TGTGCCAGCAGCTTAGCGGGCACCTCCGGCTATGGCTACACCTTC
v_call: TRBV5-6; clone_size: -; d_call: -; j_call: TRBJ1-1; cdr3_aa: CASSPRIYTEAFF; cdr3_nt: TGTGCCAGCAGCCCCAGGATATACACTGAAGCTTTCTTT
v_call: TRBV28; clone_size: -; d_call: TRBD2; j_call: TRBJ2-1; cdr3_aa: CASRPSTSGNNEQFF; cdr3_nt: TGTGCCAGCAGACCCTCGACTAGCGGGAACAATGAGCAGTTCTTC
v_call: TRBV27; clone_size: few; d_call: -; j_call: TRBJ2-7; cdr3_aa: CASSLSGGSYEQYF; cdr3_nt: TGTGCCAGCAGTTTATCAGGGGGAAGCTACGAGCAGTACTTC
v_call: TRBV11-1; clone_size: -; d_call: TRBD2; j_call: TRBJ2-5; cdr3_aa: CASSLSGRAEETQYF; cdr3_nt: TGTGCCAGCAGCTTAAGCGGGAGGGCGGAGGAGACCCAGTACTTC
v_call: TRBV18; clone_size: -; d_call: -; j_call: TRBJ2-3; cdr3_aa: CASSPDSNTDTQYF; cdr3_nt: TGTGCCAGCTCACCAGACAGCAACACAGATACGCAGTATTTT
v_call: TRBV7-9; clone_size: -; d_call: -; j_call: TRBJ2-7; cdr3_aa: CASSQGANEQYF; cdr3_nt: TGTGCCAGCAGCCAAGGAGCGAACGAGCAGTACTTC
v_call: TRBV7-8; clone_size: once; d_call: -; j_call: TRBJ2-2; cdr3_aa: CASSLGLAGAGELFF; cdr3_nt: TGTGCCAGCAGCTTAGGCCTAGCTGGGGCCGGGGAGCTGTTTTTT
v_call: TRBV6-5; clone_size: once; d_call: TRBD1; j_call: TRBJ2-3; cdr3_aa: CASHSQGWSTDTQYF; cdr3_nt: TGTGCCAGCCATTCACAGGGGTGGAGCACAGATACGCAGTATTTT
v_call: TRBV30; clone_size: -; d_call: TRBD1; j_call: TRBJ1-6; cdr3_aa: CAWRPAGTGYSPLHF; cdr3_nt: TGTGCCTGGAGGCCTGCCGGGACAGGGTATTCACCCCTCCACTTT
v_call: TRBV12-3/TRBV12-4; clone_size: -; d_call: -; j_call: TRBJ2-5; cdr3_aa: CASRRLPQETQYF; cdr3_nt: TGTGCCAGCAGGCGACTACCCCAAGAGACCCAGTACTTC
v_call: TRBV11-2; clone_size: -; d_call: TRBD1; j_call: TRBJ2-1; cdr3_aa: CASSLVNRGSYNEQFF; cdr3_nt: TGTGCCAGCAGCTTAGTAAACAGGGGGTCTTACAATGAGCAGTTCTTC
v_call: TRBV28; clone_size: -; d_call: -; j_call: TRBJ2-7; cdr3_aa: CASLSPNSYEQYF; cdr3_nt: TGTGCCAGCTTAAGCCCTAACTCCTACGAGCAGTACTTC
v_call: TRBV4-2; clone_size: -; d_call: TRBD2; j_call: TRBJ2-1; cdr3_aa: CASSQGTSGNNEQFF; cdr3_nt: TGTGCCAGCAGCCAGGGGACTAGCGGCAACAATGAGCAGTTCTTC
v_call: TRBV3-1/TRBV3-2; clone_size: -; d_call: -; j_call: TRBJ2-1; cdr3_aa: CASSQGTFEQFF; cdr3_nt: TGTGCCAGCAGCCAAGGGACTTTCGAGCAGTTCTTC
v_call: TRBV28; clone_size: -; d_call: -; j_call: TRBJ1-4; cdr3_aa: CASSFLRGLSTNEKLFF; cdr3_nt: TGTGCCAGCAGTTTCCTCAGGGGCCTATCAACTAATGAAAAACTGTTTTTT
v_call: TRBV19; clone_size: -; d_call: -; j_call: TRBJ1-1; cdr3_aa: CASSVRRGNTEAFF; cdr3_nt: TGTGCCAGTAGTGTTCGTAGGGGGAACACTGAAGCTTTCTTT
v_call: TRBV7-2; clone_size: -; d_call: -; j_call: TRBJ1-5; cdr3_aa: CASSFRYKSSNQPQHF; cdr3_nt: TGTGCCAGCAGCTTCAGATACAAATCATCAAATCAGCCCCAGCATTTT
v_call: TRBV5-1; clone_size: few; d_call: TRBD1; j_call: TRBJ1-3; cdr3_aa: CASSLGGTGVPGNTIYF; cdr3_nt: TGCGCCAGCAGCTTGGGGGGGACAGGCGTCCCTGGAAACACCATATATTTT
v_call: TRBV27; clone_size: -; d_call: TRBD2; j_call: TRBJ2-7; cdr3_aa: CASSPLAGGPVHEQYF; cdr3_nt: TGTGCCAGCAGCCCACTAGCGGGAGGGCCTGTTCACGAGCAGTACTTC
v_call: TRBV5-1; clone_size: -; d_call: -; j_call: TRBJ1-1; cdr3_aa: CASLPSPDRNTEAFF; cdr3_nt: TGCGCCAGCCTACCGAGCCCGGACAGAAACACTGAAGCTTTCTTT
v_call: TRBV18; clone_size: -; d_call: -; j_call: TRBJ2-5; cdr3_aa: CASSPREASETQYF; cdr3_nt: TGTGCCAGCTCACCAAGGGAGGCATCGGAGACCCAGTACTTC
v_call: TRBV28; clone_size: -; d_call: -; j_call: TRBJ1-4; cdr3_aa: CASSPTRGLEGKLFF; cdr3_nt: TGTGCCAGCAGCCCCACGCGGGGCCTTGAGGGAAAACTGTTTTTT
v_call: TRBV21-1; clone_size: -; d_call: -; j_call: TRBJ1-2; cdr3_aa: CASSVPKALGQARGYTF; cdr3_nt: TGTGCCAGCAGCGTACCTAAGGCCCTCGGACAGGCGAGAGGCTACACCTTC
v_call: TRBV5-5; clone_size: -; d_call: -; j_call: TRBJ2-3; cdr3_aa: CASIPSRGWTKDTQYF; cdr3_nt: TGTGCCAGCATTCCCTCCCGGGGATGGACTAAAGATACGCAGTATTTT
v_call: TRBV29-1; clone_size: -; d_call: TRBD2; j_call: TRBJ2-3; cdr3_aa: CSVAGSSGRTDTQYF; cdr3_nt: TGCAGCGTTGCGGGCTCTAGCGGGAGAACAGATACGCAGTATTTT
v_call: TRBV4-1; clone_size: -; d_call: TRBD2; j_call: TRBJ2-3; cdr3_aa: CASSQALAGASDTQYF; cdr3_nt: TGCGCCAGCAGCCAAGCCCTAGCGGGAGCCTCAGATACGCAGTATTTT
v_call: TRBV19; clone_size: -; d_call: -; j_call: TRBJ1-4; cdr3_aa: CASSILGSYEKLFF; cdr3_nt: TGTGCCAGTAGTATACTAGGGAGTTATGAAAAACTGTTTTTT
v_call: TRBV6-6; clone_size: -; d_call: TRBD2; j_call: TRBJ2-7; cdr3_aa: CASKMTSGSLGQYF; cdr3_nt: TGTGCCAGCAAGATGACTAGCGGGAGTTTGGGGCAGTACTTC
v_call: TRBV24-1; clone_size: -; d_call: TRBD1; j_call: TRBJ2-3; cdr3_aa: CATSAGVAGGSDTQYF; cdr3_nt: TGTGCCACCAGTGCGGGGGTGGCAGGGGGCTCAGATACGCAGTATTTT
v_call: TRBV7-3; clone_size: -; d_call: TRBD2; j_call: TRBJ2-3; cdr3_aa: CASSSAGSSTDTQYF; cdr3_nt: TGTGCCAGCAGCTCAGCGGGGAGTAGCACAGATACGCAGTATTTT
v_call: TRBV6-5; clone_size: -; d_call: TRBD2; j_call: TRBJ2-3; cdr3_aa: CASRSGTSGHTQYF; cdr3_nt: TGTGCCAGCAGATCCGGGACTAGCGGCCATACGCAGTATTTT
v_call: TRBV3-1/TRBV3-2; clone_size: -; d_call: -; j_call: TRBJ2-7; cdr3_aa: CASSQGWATYEQYF; cdr3_nt: TGTGCCAGCAGCCAAGGCTGGGCCACCTACGAGCAGTACTTC
v_call: TRBV6-5; clone_size: -; d_call: TRBD1; j_call: TRBJ2-5; cdr3_aa: CASSTGVLETQYF; cdr3_nt: TGTGCCAGCAGTACAGGGGTATTAGAGACCCAGTACTTC
v_call: TRBV27; clone_size: -; d_call: -; j_call: TRBJ1-1; cdr3_aa: CASIKIGFAEAFF; cdr3_nt: TGTGCCAGCATCAAGATCGGGTTCGCTGAAGCTTTCTTT
v_call: TRBV5-4; clone_size: -; d_call: -; j_call: TRBJ2-5; cdr3_aa: CASSLVAAPQETQYF; cdr3_nt: TGTGCCAGCAGCTTGGTTGCAGCGCCACAAGAGACCCAGTACTTC
v_call: TRBV28; clone_size: few; d_call: -; j_call: TRBJ1-3; cdr3_aa: CASSLARHTIYF; cdr3_nt: TGTGCCAGCAGTTTGGCGAGGCACACCATATATTTT
v_call: TRBV11-2; clone_size: -; d_call: -; j_call: TRBJ1-2; cdr3_aa: CASSLSRTDYGYTF; cdr3_nt: TGTGCCAGCAGCTTATCGCGGACAGACTATGGCTACACCTTC
v_call: TRBV4-1; clone_size: once; d_call: -; j_call: TRBJ1-5; cdr3_aa: CASRSLGGDNQPQHF; cdr3_nt: TGCGCCAGCAGATCTTTGGGGGGAGACAATCAGCCCCAGCATTTT
v_call: TRBV6-5; clone_size: few; d_call: -; j_call: TRBJ1-2; cdr3_aa: CASSRQENYGYTF; cdr3_nt: TGTGCCAGCAGCCGACAGGAAAACTATGGCTACACCTTC
v_call: TRBV5-1; clone_size: -; d_call: -; j_call: TRBJ1-3; cdr3_aa: CASSSENYGNTIYF; cdr3_nt: TGCGCCAGCAGCTCAGAAAACTACGGAAACACCATATATTTT
v_call: TRBV19; clone_size: many; d_call: -; j_call: TRBJ1-5; cdr3_aa: CASRQGLGNQPQHF; cdr3_nt: TGTGCCAGTAGACAGGGTTTAGGGAATCAGCCCCAGCATTTT
v_call: TRBV18; clone_size: -; d_call: -; j_call: TRBJ1-4; cdr3_aa: CASSPLPQGPGATNEKLFF; cdr3_nt: TGTGCCAGCTCACCACTCCCACAGGGTCCAGGGGCAACTAATGAAAAACTGTTTTTT
v_call: TRBV30; clone_size: -; d_call: -; j_call: TRBJ1-2; cdr3_aa: CAWSGDSGGYGYTF; cdr3_nt: TGTGCCTGGAGTGGGGATTCCGGGGGCTATGGCTACACCTTC
v_call: TRBV3-1/TRBV3-2; clone_size: -; d_call: TRBD2; j_call: TRBJ2-7; cdr3_aa: CASSLMNLAAYSYEQYF; cdr3_nt: TGTGCCAGCAGCCTGATGAACCTAGCGGCTTACTCCTACGAGCAGTACTTC
v_call: TRBV6-4; clone_size: -; d_call: -; j_call: TRBJ2-1; cdr3_aa: CASRTPGLPSHEQFF; cdr3_nt: TGTGCCAGCAGGACCCCGGGACTGCCCTCCCATGAGCAGTTCTTC
v_call: TRBV20-1; clone_size: -; d_call: TRBD1; j_call: TRBJ2-1; cdr3_aa: CSASPFDRGPSEQFF; cdr3_nt: TGCAGTGCTAGTCCCTTTGACAGGGGGCCCAGCGAGCAGTTCTTC
v_call: TRBV27; clone_size: -; d_call: TRBD1; j_call: TRBJ2-4; cdr3_aa: CASSFGTGENIQYF; cdr3_nt: TGTGCCAGCAGTTTTGGGACAGGGGAAAACATTCAGTACTTC
v_call: TRBV6-6; clone_size: -; d_call: -; j_call: TRBJ2-7; cdr3_aa: CASSYGTPWDEQYF; cdr3_nt: TGTGCCAGCAGTTACGGGACTCCCTGGGACGAGCAGTACTTC
v_call: TRBV5-1; clone_size: -; d_call: TRBD1; j_call: TRBJ1-5; cdr3_aa: CASSLGDRNQPQHF; cdr3_nt: TGCGCCAGCAGCTTGGGGGACAGGAATCAGCCCCAGCATTTT
v_call: TRBV7-8; clone_size: few; d_call: TRBD1; j_call: TRBJ2-5; cdr3_aa: CASSLDPGGRRETQYF; cdr3_nt: TGTGCCAGCAGCTTAGATCCAGGGGGCAGGAGGGAGACCCAGTACTTC
v_call: TRBV7-7; clone_size: few; d_call: -; j_call: TRBJ2-5; cdr3_aa: CASSAGLRGETQYF; cdr3_nt: TGTGCCAGCAGCGCGGGACTCCGGGGAGAGACCCAGTACTTC
v_call: TRBV5-1; clone_size: -; d_call: -; j_call: TRBJ2-7; cdr3_aa: CASSLSGTGYEQYF; cdr3_nt: TGCGCCAGCAGCTTATCCGGGACTGGATACGAGCAGTACTTC
v_call: TRBV2; clone_size: -; d_call: -; j_call: TRBJ1-5; cdr3_aa: CASAAYNSNQPQHF; cdr3_nt: TGTGCCAGCGCGGCCTATAATAGCAATCAGCCCCAGCATTTT
v_call: TRBV7-2; clone_size: -; d_call: -; j_call: TRBJ2-1; cdr3_aa: CASSAYRVNEQFF; cdr3_nt: TGTGCCAGCAGCGCCTACAGGGTTAATGAGCAGTTCTTC
v_call: TRBV18; clone_size: -; d_call: TRBD1; j_call: TRBJ1-6; cdr3_aa: CASSPGQESPLHF; cdr3_nt: TGTGCCAGCTCACCAGGACAGGAGTCACCCCTCCACTTT
v_call: TRBV15; clone_size: -; d_call: -; j_call: TRBJ1-5; cdr3_aa: CATSSPWQGNQPQHF; cdr3_nt: TGTGCCACCAGCTCCCCGTGGCAGGGCAATCAGCCCCAGCATTTT
v_call: TRBV5-1; clone_size: -; d_call: -; j_call: TRBJ1-2; cdr3_aa: CASSLPGVDYGYTF; cdr3_nt: TGCGCCAGCAGCTTGCCAGGGGTGGACTATGGCTACACCTTC